This T cell receptor (beta chain) was sequenced during a study of OX40 agonist ivuxolimab in advanced cancers. Study overall: Ivuxolimab doses were 0.01, 0.1, 0.3, 1.5, 3 or 10 mg/kg every 2 weeks. A diagnosis of hepatocellular carcinoma, melanoma, renal cell or head and neck cancer was present in dose-escalation patients.

On cycle 4 day 1 and cycle 7 day 1, as well as at baseline, blood was sampled. Clones were sequenced by immunoSEQ multiplex PCR, and TCRdb holds only the in-frame ones, with some missing. Of about 78,000 clones listed, almost 95% were seen once; the top ten hold approximately 3%. This TCR came from an adult with an advanced solid tumor such as melanoma, head and neck, liver or kidney cancer. This sample comprised CD4+ or CD8+ T cells sorted from blood, obtained in a trial of the OX40 agonist ivuxolimab.

The CDR3 region is CASVGSNQPQHF. In DNA, the CDR3 is TGTGCCAGCGTGGGTAGCAATCAGCCCCAGCATTTT. This chain links TRBV2 with TRBJ1-5, with D hard to call. The CDR3 contains 12 residues. Trimming cost V 8 bases and J 0 bases, with 5 bases left between them. Germline CDR1 reads SNHLY; CDR2 reads FYNNEI.